This TCR beta chain stems from a study of T cell responses to AZD1222 COVID-19 vaccine. Study-level findings and limits: Possibly, clonal diversity was underestimated; donors were largely white British and included more females.

This CDR3 region has 13 residues. Germline V lookup: CDR1 SGDLS, CDR2 YYNGEE. V shed 8 bases and J 0 bases; nucleotides not matched to a gene: 3. About this clone: Its antigen is unknown.

Produced via immunoSEQ multiplex PCR; TCRdb's table is partial and in-frame only. The sample consists of some 74,000 clones, about 85% of them appearing once. The sequence derives from an adult who received the AZD1222 COVID-19 vaccine. The sample was peripheral blood, taken 28 days after the second AZD1222 dose. The gene calls are TRBV9 and TRBJ1-1; 8 bases line up with TRBD1. CDR3 sequence reads: CARQGAMNTEAFF. The DNA of the CDR3 is TGTGCCAGGCAGGGGGCCATGAACACTGAAGCTTTCTTT.